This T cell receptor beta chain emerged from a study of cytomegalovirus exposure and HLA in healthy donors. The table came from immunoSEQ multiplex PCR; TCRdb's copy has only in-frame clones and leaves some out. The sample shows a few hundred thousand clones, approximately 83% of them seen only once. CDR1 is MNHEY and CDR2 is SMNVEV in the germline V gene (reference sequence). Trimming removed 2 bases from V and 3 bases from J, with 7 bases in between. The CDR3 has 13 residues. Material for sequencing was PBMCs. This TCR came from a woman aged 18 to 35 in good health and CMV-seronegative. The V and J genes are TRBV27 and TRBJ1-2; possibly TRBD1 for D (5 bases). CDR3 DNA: TGTGCCAGCAGTTTAGTAGGGGACTATGGCTACACCTTC. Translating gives CASSLVGDYGYTF.